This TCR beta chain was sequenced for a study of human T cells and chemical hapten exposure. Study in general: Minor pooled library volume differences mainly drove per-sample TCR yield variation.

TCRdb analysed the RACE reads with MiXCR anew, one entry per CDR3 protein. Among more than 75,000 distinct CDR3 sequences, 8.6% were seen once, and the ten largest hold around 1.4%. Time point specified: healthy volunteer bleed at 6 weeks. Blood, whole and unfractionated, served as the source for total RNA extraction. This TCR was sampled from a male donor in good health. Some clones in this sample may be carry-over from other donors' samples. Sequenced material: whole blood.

The CDR3 is CASSSPTGEVEAFF. The CDR3 nucleotides are TGTGCCAGCAGTTCCCCAACAGGGGAGGTTGAAGCTTTCTTT. V gene TRBV6-2 or TRBV6-3 combines with J gene TRBJ1-1; TRBD1 agrees at 7 bases. V trimming: 4 bases; J trimming: 7 bases; junction bases outside the gene matches: 9. CDR3 length: 14 amino acids. Germline CDR1 reads MNHEY; CDR2 reads SVGEGT.